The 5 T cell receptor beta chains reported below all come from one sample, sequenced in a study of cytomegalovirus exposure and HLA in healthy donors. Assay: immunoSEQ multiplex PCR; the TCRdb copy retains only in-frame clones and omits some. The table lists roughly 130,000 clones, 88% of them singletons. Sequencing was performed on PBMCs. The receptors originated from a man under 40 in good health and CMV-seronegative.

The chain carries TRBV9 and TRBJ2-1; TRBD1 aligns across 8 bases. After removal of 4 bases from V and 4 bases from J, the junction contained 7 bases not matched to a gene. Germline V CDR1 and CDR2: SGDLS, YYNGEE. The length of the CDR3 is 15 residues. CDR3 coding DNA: TGTGCCAGCAGCTTTCGACAGGGGAGGTACAATGAGCAGTTCTTC. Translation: CASSFRQGRYNEQFF.

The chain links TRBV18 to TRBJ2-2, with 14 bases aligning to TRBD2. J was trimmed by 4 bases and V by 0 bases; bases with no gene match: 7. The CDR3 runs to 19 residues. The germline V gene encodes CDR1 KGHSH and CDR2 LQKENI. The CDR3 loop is CASSPPGLAGVDGTGELFF. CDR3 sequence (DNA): TGTGCCAGCTCACCACCGGGACTAGCGGGAGTGGATGGCACCGGGGAGCTGTTTTTT.

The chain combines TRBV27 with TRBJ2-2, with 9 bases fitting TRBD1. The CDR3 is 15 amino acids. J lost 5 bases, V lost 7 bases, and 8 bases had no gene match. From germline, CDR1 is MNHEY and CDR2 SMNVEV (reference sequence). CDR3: CASTRQGGSTGELFF. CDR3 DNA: TGTGCCAGCACCCGACAGGGGGGTTCTACCGGGGAGCTGTTTTTT.

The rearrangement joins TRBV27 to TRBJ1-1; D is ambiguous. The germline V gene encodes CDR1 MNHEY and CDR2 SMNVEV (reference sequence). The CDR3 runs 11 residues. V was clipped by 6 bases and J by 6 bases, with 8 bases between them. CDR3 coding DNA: TGTGCCAGCAGGCTAGACTCTGAAGCTTTCTTT. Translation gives CASRLDSEAFF.

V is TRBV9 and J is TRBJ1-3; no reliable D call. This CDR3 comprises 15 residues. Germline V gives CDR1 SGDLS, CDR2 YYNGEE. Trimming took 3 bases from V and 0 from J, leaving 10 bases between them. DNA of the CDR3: TGTGCCAGCAGCGAACAGATGACCTCTGGAAACACCATATATTTT. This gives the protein CASSEQMTSGNTIYF.